The present entry profiles one TCR beta chain with its context. Its antigen is still unknown. No base-level quality is on record; no much larger clone is a single base apart. Receptor libraries were prepared by the immunoSEQ multiplex PCR assay. A mixture of 60 forward primers for TCR Vbeta segments and 13 reverse primers for TCR Jbeta segments was used in the multiplex PCR. A multiplex PCR assay on genomic DNA amplified the CDR3 region of rearranged TCR beta genes. On the Illumina HiSeq System, the amplified TCR beta libraries were sequenced as 87-base-pair reads. As for how the authors treated the data: A later analysis counted around 72 million unique TCR beta chains across the 666 repertoires, and some 11 million of these chains were shared by at least two donors. To remove PCR and sequencing errors, raw reads were error-corrected and collapsed into unique sequences using a nearest-neighbor algorithm that merged closely related sequences. Alignment of CDR3 sequences to IMGT reference sequences was used to assign V, D and J gene segments. For a sequence to be retained, a match of at least six nucleotides was required to both a V gene segment and a J gene segment. A rearrangement counted as productive if the CDR3 had no stop codons and remained in frame with V and J, and every other rearrangement counted as non-productive. Following IMGT convention, CDR3 was defined as the stretch from the second conserved V-encoded cysteine up to the conserved J-encoded phenylalanine. The earlier analysis of roughly 590 of the donors excluded sequences that lacked an unambiguous match to a single V gene segment. In an earlier analysis of some 590 of the donors, V segments were called functional above 56.7% productive rearrangements and were called segregating when the between-donor standard deviation exceeded 5%. A statistical classification framework was built for diagnosing cytomegalovirus status from the catalog of TCR beta chain sequences. In a later analysis, TCR nucleotide sequences were compared against IMGT/GENE-DB human TR gene sequences so that V and J genes could be assigned. In a later analysis, CDR3 sequences and most-parsimonious VDJ recombination scenarios were assigned using the TCRdist pipeline. A later analysis defined each TCR beta chain by its CDR3 amino acid sequence plus V-gene family, and excluded reads lacking a unique V-gene family. As a way to deal with suspected cross-contamination and a sequencing artifact, a later analysis dropped roughly 600 nucleotide sequences that were highly shared and had low generation probability. A later analysis calculated a clonal expansion index for each public chain from normalized within-repertoire ranks of inferred template counts. A later analysis computed generation probabilities with a VDJ recombination model fitted to out-of-frame rearrangements, and checked the results against IGoR. In a later analysis, TCR-TCR, TCR-HLA and TCR-CMV co-occurrence was scored with hypergeometric tests, and a repertoire-size bias correction was applied to TCR pairs. A later analysis estimated false discovery rates by permuting HLA or CMV assignments 20 times. In a later analysis, co-occurring TCRs were grouped with DBSCAN, and TCRdist sequence similarity was added when clustering was performed within HLA-allele-positive subsets. Repertoires with fewer than 30,000 or more than 120,000 public chains were left out of co-occurrence clustering, as were about five repertoires with anomalous nucleotide sharing. What TCRdb holds here is the immuneACCESS table cut down to in-frame rearrangements. Part of the clones is not present; checked against another copy, under half of the missing clones reflect an unresolved V gene, and the others are unexplained. D and trimming come from the DNA, and the V and J calls and clone size come from that table. The sample records 150,000 to 200,000 clones, roughly 79% of which are singletons. The ten largest clones represent around 1% of the sample.

The germline V gene yields SGHDT for CDR1 and YYEEEE for CDR2. Spanning cysteine to phenylalanine, the CDR3 consists of 12 amino acids. The CDR3 DNA has 36 bases and is translated from base 1. Cut back by 4 bases and 6 bases, the V and J ends lie 8 bases apart. The entry originates in a study of cytomegalovirus exposure and HLA in healthy donors (dated by TCRdb to about 2017). At the level of the whole study: An earlier analysis of some 600 of the donors reported approximately 300 Gb of sequence data and 117 million unique TCR beta sequences obtained from about 200 million T cells. Every discovery cohort repertoire had been produced on one sequencing platform. A later genetic analysis used genome-wide SNP genotypes for about 60% of the roughly 700 donors, treating that subset as a discovery cohort. Among some 400 genotyped donors of the cohort, an average of around 240,000 unique TCR beta nucleotide sequences was sequenced per donor, of which about 18% were non-productive. An early release covering 550 to 650 HLA-typed donors comprised about 310 gigabases of sequencing data and approximately 80 million unique TCR sequences. The study aimed to test whether cataloging public T cell receptors could reveal signatures of past pathogen exposure. Roughly five DR-DQ haplotypes were treated as single units for association and clustering because of strong linkage in the cohort. To decide whether each TCR beta V gene segment behaved as functional or pseudogenic, an earlier analysis of fewer than 750 of the donors relied on high-throughput TCR beta sequencing. The number of typed donors differed by locus: 629-630 for A, B, C, DRB1 and DQB1; 522 for DQA1; about 600 for DPA1; and roughly 450 for DPB1. A later analysis re-analyzed previously published TCR beta repertoires from 550 to 700 donors and added high-resolution HLA genotyping to study TCR occurrence patterns. Donor age, sex, ethnicity and CMV serostatus were compiled alongside the repertoire data. The later analysis used no new phenotypic data to find candidate immune exposures, relying instead on TCR beta sequences and their occurrence across donors. The genetic ancestry cluster associated with self-reported Caucasian donors included approximately 85% of the roughly 400 genotyped donors. Class I and class II HLA loci were covered by the typing at four-digit resolution. Besides the first cohort of hundreds of subjects, a separate validation cohort made up of 120 or so different subjects was used. The study combined high-throughput TCR immunosequencing, statistical association of individual TCRs with disease status, and machine learning to predict cytomegalovirus infection status. Using immunosequencing, the study profiled T cell repertoires from 500 to 800 subjects and related those repertoires to cytomegalovirus serostatus. What the research found in general, with its limitations: Immune exposure information for the cohort was limited to CMV serostatus. An earlier analysis of approximately 530 of the donors showed that most TCR beta V segments appeared in productive rearrangements either about 87% or about 30% of the time, which broadly matched IMGT annotations. At a false discovery rate of 0.05, a later analysis linked fewer than 20,000 TCR beta sequences to specific HLA alleles. An association between a missense DCLRE1C variant and V-gene and J-gene trimming of TCR beta chains was found in a later genetic analysis and replicated in an independent cohort. HLA typing was unavailable for some donors at each locus, so association tests used only the typed subset. When HLA alleles, especially DR and DQ, strongly co-occurred, TCR associations were difficult to assign to individual alleles. A further reported finding was that TCR beta sequences accurately predicted the HLA-A and HLA-B alleles for most subjects in the first cohort. A later analysis found that most CMV-associated TCR beta chains appeared HLA-restricted, with HLA associations seemingly driven largely by CMV exposure. A cluster of highly shared sequence variants was judged likely to represent a technical artifact of the sequencing pipeline. Only TCR beta chains were sequenced in this cohort, and the absence of alpha or paired-chain data limited detectable features. The study gave a list of 150 to 200 TCR beta chains associated with cytomegalovirus. Across donors, most TCR sequences were observed very rarely, whereas some public TCRs were present in many individuals. Presence/absence analyses assumed roughly uniform sequencing depth across donors, an assumption that may not hold. The authors suggested that the approach could potentially be generalized to other disease states and immunological phenotypes. Correlated functional status among segregating V segments might be attributable to linkage disequilibrium, but an unknown experimental factor could not be ruled out. About 17 rarely observed V segments, including chromosome 9 orphons, were excluded from the earlier analysis of approximately 500 of the donors because counts were too low. In a later analysis, several top co-occurrence clusters were reported to appear linked to parvovirus B19, influenza, CMV and Epstein-Barr virus. Compared with equally common non-associated chains, HLA-associated TCR beta chains in a later analysis were more clonally expanded and had lower generation probabilities. In vitro tests confirmed that a few of the cytomegalovirus-associated TCR beta chains recognize cytomegalovirus antigens. Because the 87-base-pair reads could not distinguish some IMGT-functional V segments, including TRBV6-2 and TRBV6-3, those segments were excluded. A later analysis found that TCR association rates varied across HLA loci, with DRB1 alleles showing the most associated TCRs and HLA-C alleles the fewest. According to a later genetic analysis, donors in an Asian-associated ancestry cluster had fewer N-insertions in productive TCRs than the approximately 670-donor mean. Cytomegalovirus status was reported to be diagnosed by the classifier with high specificity and sensitivity in both the original and validation cohorts.

The cohort was made up of about 610 healthy bone marrow donors. Cohort members were all nominally healthy when sampled, although unrecorded immune exposures were likely present. The donor was CMV seronegative and was included in the group of several hundred seronegative cohort members. Each donor provided a peripheral blood sample, and peripheral blood mononuclear cells were used for TCR beta sequencing. The Qiagen DNeasy Blood Extraction Kit was used to extract genomic DNA from the blood cell samples. The sequenced material came from PBMCs. The rearrangement joined TRBV5-6 to TRBJ1-3; no confident D gene assignment can be made. The sequence derives from a woman aged 40 to 49 in good health and CMV-seronegative. At the DNA level, the sequence is TGTGCCAGCAGCCAAGGAGAAAACACCATATATTTT. Its protein reads: CASSQGENTIYF.